The source of this T cell receptor beta chain is a study of OX40 agonist ivuxolimab in advanced cancers. Concerning the study at large: The costimulatory receptor OX40 (CD134) was targeted by ivuxolimab, a fully human IgG2 agonistic monoclonal antibody. Intravenous ivuxolimab was administered to patients every 2 weeks at six dose levels: 0.01, 0.1, 0.3, 1.5, 3 and 10 mg/kg. Of the approximately 54 patients in dose escalation, about 20 had hepatocellular carcinoma, some 15 had melanoma, 9 had renal cell carcinoma and 9 had head and neck cancer. The dose-escalation cohort was about 86% male with a mean age of 60 years, ranging from roughly 20 to 80. Patients were allowed to have had prior anti-PD-1, anti-PD-L1 or anti-CTLA-4 therapy, and around two fifths of the dose-escalation patients had been treated with checkpoint inhibitors. Three dose-escalation patients achieved partial responses, one with hepatocellular carcinoma and two with cutaneous melanoma. Peripheral TCRbeta sequencing aimed to test whether ivuxolimab altered TCR sequence diversity and caused clonal T-cell expansion. The paper describes the monotherapy dose-escalation part (N of about 54 patients) of the phase I trial of ivuxolimab. Broad study findings and their caveats: Which antigens the clonally expanded peripheral T cells were specific for was not determined. Clonal expansion of both CD4+ and CD8+ blood T cells was observed from baseline to week 6 at doses 0.1 to 3.0 mg/kg. Low levels of normalized T-cell clonal expansion were also seen in some patients who did not respond. In the 0.1-3.0 mg/kg groups, partial responders had among the lowest normalized peripheral clonal expansion, particularly in CD8+ T cells. After ivuxolimab, CD8+ T cells had more expanded clones than CD4+ T cells on average.

Genomic DNA was isolated from the sorted cells so that the TCRbeta CDR3 region could be sequenced. TCRbeta CDR3 regions were sequenced using the immunoSEQ Assay. This immuneACCESS table, as held by TCRdb, lists in-frame sequences with V and J called but not all clones. Of the missing ones, under half trace to an unresolved V gene in checked studies; the others have no known cause. Present in this sample are 57,000 or so clones, approximately 93% of which were seen just once. The top ten constitute 18% of the sample. For this clone: It lacks a known antigen. No base qualities exist here, and no much larger clone lies one base off it.

Patients with a history of autoimmune disease or receiving systemic immunosuppression were excluded from the trial. Peripheral blood for TCR sequencing was collected from all dose cohorts at baseline, on cycle 4 day 1, and on cycle 7 day 1. The samples were drawn from a first-in-human, open-label, multicenter phase I dose-escalation trial of ivuxolimab. Adults with locally advanced or metastatic head and neck squamous cell, hepatocellular, melanoma or renal cell carcinoma were enrolled in the trial. Before TCR sequencing, CD4+ T cells and CD8+ T cells were sorted from peripheral blood as separate populations. From the cysteine up to the phenylalanine, the CDR3 has a length of 14 residues. Kept here is only the CDR3 DNA, which spans 42 bases and is read in frame from base 1. The V and J ends are trimmed by 4 bases and 4 bases, leaving 12 bases between them. CDR1 and CDR2, per the germline V gene (reference sequence), are MNHEY and SMNVEV.

The receptor's source is an adult with an advanced solid tumor such as melanoma, head and neck, liver or kidney cancer. Rearrangement joined TRBV27 to TRBJ2-3; perhaps TRBD1 is the D gene, with 6 bases matching. The sequences come from CD4+ or CD8+ T cells sorted from blood, collected in a trial of the OX40 agonist ivuxolimab. The DNA is as follows: TGTGCCAGCAGTTCTGCAGGGGTTTCAGATACGCAGTATTTT. Its protein reads: CASSSAGVSDTQYF.